These 29 T cell receptor beta chains share one sample of origin, sequenced in a study of cytotoxic CD8 clonotypes in ibrutinib-treated CLL (dated by TCRdb to the early 2020s). This sample's time point label indicates: 24 months on ibrutinib. The library was built by means of the immunoSEQ multiplex PCR assay. The clones in this table, taken by TCRdb from immuneACCESS, are in-frame only. Not every clone is retained; where verified, under half of the shortfall comes from an unresolved V gene, and the cause of the rest is unknown. The sample data list 130,000 or so clones, and 84% of these were observed just once. The biggest ten clones account for roughly 3.1% of the sample. Sequenced here: PBMCs, sampled after 24 months of ibrutinib treatment. Source of these receptors: a human donor with chronic lymphocytic leukemia.

V and J are TRBV9 and TRBJ2-3, with TRBD2 identical over 13 bases. Germline V CDR1 and CDR2: SGDLS, YYNGEE. V gave up 4 bases and J gave up 1 base; unmatched junction bases: 9. The CDR3 has 18 residues. The CDR3 loop is CASSHGTSGARGTDTQYF. CDR3 bases: TGTGCCAGCAGCCACGGGACTAGCGGGGCTCGGGGCACAGATACGCAGTATTTT.

Only one count was recorded for this clone. CDR3 DNA: TGTGCCAGCAGTTACTCGGCCAGCTCTTTTCAGCAGGCTTTCTTT. It encodes CASSYSASSFQQAFF. The chain carries TRBV6-5 and TRBJ1-1; no clear D. V gave up 0 bases and J gave up 11 bases, with 19 bases separating them. CDR3 size: 15 residues. CDR1 is MNHEY, CDR2 SVGAGI, per germline.

The chain combines TRBV18 with TRBJ2-7, with D unresolved. V was shortened by 4 bases and J by 3 bases, with 10 bases between the two germline ends. Germline CDR1 KGHSH, CDR2 LQKENI. This CDR3 has 13 amino acids. This CDR3 is CASSLNKNYEQYF. In DNA form, the CDR3 reads TGTGCCAGCTCACTTAACAAGAACTACGAGCAGTACTTC.

V usage is TRBV19 and J usage is TRBJ1-5, with no clear D. Looked up from germline, CDR1 is LNHDA and CDR2 is SQIVND (reference sequence). This CDR3 spans 15 amino acids. Trimming left V 3 bases short and J 5 bases short, with 14 bases between. The CDR3 protein is CASSMDGQIDQPQHF. The CDR3 DNA follows: TGTGCCAGTAGTATGGATGGGCAGATCGATCAGCCCCAGCATTTT. The full variable domain, in which reference TRBV19 and TRBJ1-5 provide the parts outside the CDR3, is DGGITQSPKYLFRKEGQNVTLSCEQNLNHDAMYWYRQDPGQGLRLIYYSQIVNDFQKGDIAEGYSVSREKKESFPLTVTSAQKNPTAFYLCASSMDGQIDQPQHFGDGTRLSIL.

The V and J genes are TRBV7-6 and TRBJ1-6; D may be TRBD1 (5 bases). Germline CDR1 reads SGHVS; CDR2 reads FNYEAQ. The CDR3 totals 15 residues. Trimming removed 1 base at V and 8 bases at J, with 12 bases between. DNA of the CDR3: TGTGCCAGCAGCTTAGGGGCGGACAACGATTCACCCCTCCACTTT. This translates into CASSLGADNDSPLHF.

J is TRBJ2-5 and V is TRBV5-1; D is ambiguous. The CDR3 covers 14 residues. V was clipped by 0 bases and J by 5 bases, with 11 bases between them. Germline V gene lookup returns CDR1 SGHRS and CDR2 YFSETQ. CDR3 sequence (DNA): TGCGCCAGCAGCTTGGCCCAGCCGGGCGAGACCCAGTACTTC. Amino acids: CASSLAQPGETQYF.

The V gene is TRBV5-4, the J gene TRBJ2-5; TRBD2 matches 9 bases. Germline V gene data show CDR1 as SGHNT and CDR2 as YYREEE (reference sequence). V shed 0 bases, J shed 5 bases, and the junction held 8 bases outside the gene matches. The CDR3 covers 16 residues. CDR3 sequence (DNA): TGTGCCAGCAGCTTGGGGCCAGCGGGGGGTGGTGAGACCCAGTACTTC. Translation gives CASSLGPAGGGETQYF.

The CDR3 protein is CSVEGTGVNYNEQFF. CDR3 nucleotide sequence: TGCAGCGTTGAAGGAACAGGGGTGAACTACAATGAGCAGTTCTTC. The chain carries TRBV29-1 and TRBJ2-1; TRBD1 matches at 7 bases. This CDR3 is 15 amino acids long. CDR1 and CDR2 from the germline V gene are SQVTM and ANQGSEA. V was pared by 1 base and J by 3 bases, with 6 bases of the junction left unmatched.

The rearrangement uses TRBV29-1 and TRBJ2-5; 7 bases are a match to TRBD2. V was pared by 6 bases and J by 5 bases, with 9 bases of the junction left unmatched. The CDR3 sequence is 13 residues long. The germline V gene encodes CDR1 SQVTM and CDR2 ANQGSEA. In DNA form, the CDR3 reads TGCAGCGTGGGACCGGGAGGAGGGGAGACCCAGTACTTC. This gives the protein CSVGPGGGETQYF.

This chain joins TRBV6-6 and TRBJ2-7; 11 positions match TRBD1. The CDR3 sequence is 14 residues long. The germline gives CDR1 MNHNY, CDR2 SVGAGI (reference sequence). J lost 4 bases, V lost 7 bases, and 6 bases had no gene match. The CDR3 reads CASNGQGAEYEQYF. The DNA of the CDR3 is TGTGCCAGCAACGGACAGGGGGCCGAGTACGAGCAGTACTTC.

V gene TRBV15 combines with J gene TRBJ2-5; 8 nucleotides agree with TRBD1. Trimming removed 0 bases from V and 4 bases from J; junction bases left unmatched: 4. The CDR3 extends over 15 amino acids. CDR1 is LNHNV and CDR2 is YYDKDF in the germline V gene (reference sequence). The CDR3 here is CATSRETQGAETQYF. DNA for the CDR3: TGTGCCACCAGCAGAGAGACGCAGGGGGCAGAGACCCAGTACTTC.

The V gene is TRBV5-5, the J gene TRBJ2-3, with D unresolved. The CDR3 is made up of 14 amino acids. Trimming took 2 bases from V and 6 from J, leaving 13 bases between them. Germline values: CDR1 SGHKS, CDR2 YYEKEE (reference sequence). CDR3 in DNA: TGTGCCAGCAGCTTTTTCAGTGATTGGGATACGCAGTATTTT. Translated: CASSFFSDWDTQYF.

The gene calls are TRBV6-1 and TRBJ1-5; D might be TRBD1 (5 bases). Germline loops: CDR1 MNHNS, CDR2 SASEGT. V gave up 5 bases and J gave up 6 bases, with 11 bases separating them. The CDR3 has 13 residues. CDR3 sequence: CASSTGLAQPQHF. DNA of the CDR3: TGTGCCAGCAGTACAGGTTTAGCTCAGCCCCAGCATTTT.

This clone came up a few times. At one of its ends the junction is not consistent with the germline gene, which may arise from a read error. The CDR3 here is CAWSTDSESPGF. The CDR3 DNA reads TGTGCCTGGAGTACGGACAGTGAATCCCCCGGCTTT. The chain couples TRBV30 to TRBJ1-6, with a weak D call TRBD1 (6 bases). The CDR3 loop spans 12 amino acids. The V gene's germline CDR1 is GTSNPN and CDR2 SVGIG (reference sequence).

The rearrangement uses TRBV5-4 and TRBJ1-6; no clear D gene. The CDR3 has 15 residues. Trimming cost V 4 bases and J 3 bases, with 11 bases left between them. Germline CDR1 reads SGHNT; CDR2 reads YYREEE (reference sequence). CDR3 protein: CASSPDPNYNSPLHF. As DNA, the CDR3 is TGTGCCAGCAGCCCGGACCCAAACTATAATTCACCCCTCCACTTT.

The chain uses TRBV5-3 and TRBJ1-4; the D gene is possibly TRBD1 (5 bases). TRBV5-3 belongs to the ORF category, with a function that is uncertain. The V and J ends lost 4 bases and 2 bases respectively, with 12 bases between them. The CDR3 length is 15 residues. The CDR3 loop reads CARSVPRQTNEKLFF. The CDR3 coding sequence is TGTGCCAGAAGCGTCCCACGACAGACTAATGAAAAACTGTTTTTT.

The DNA for the CDR3 is TGTGCCAGCAGCGGCCCTGACTCACCCCTCCACTTT. Its translation: CASSGPDSPLHF. This chain joins TRBV6-1 and TRBJ1-6; no firm D call. V was clipped by 6 bases and J by 10 bases, with 10 bases between them. The CDR3 is 12 amino acids. Germline values: CDR1 MNHNS, CDR2 SASEGT.

V and J are TRBV5-1 and TRBJ2-2; D is possibly TRBD2 (7 bases). CDR3 length: 16 amino acids. Germline V gene lookup returns CDR1 SGHRS and CDR2 YFSETQ. Between the trimmed V and J ends, which lost 4 bases and 4 bases, there was a span of 17 bases. The CDR3 here is CASSPNGGPGTGELFF. In DNA, the CDR3 is TGCGCCAGCAGCCCCAACGGGGGGCCGGGCACCGGGGAGCTGTTTTTT.

This chain links TRBV7-2 with TRBJ2-3; D call uncertain. Looked up from germline, CDR1 is SGHTA and CDR2 is FQGNSA. The CDR3 is 14 amino acids. Trimming shortened V by 1 base and J by 6 bases, and 11 bases separated the two germline ends. The CDR3 nucleotides read TGTGCCAGCAGCTTAGACCCAAGGTGGGATACGCAGTATTTT. Its protein product is CASSLDPRWDTQYF.

The rearrangement uses TRBV19 and TRBJ2-1, with 7 nucleotides matching TRBD2. After removal of 3 bases from V and 4 bases from J, the junction contained 3 bases not matched to a gene. Germline assignment: CDR1 LNHDA and CDR2 SQIVND (reference sequence). The CDR3 covers 14 residues. The CDR3 is CASSMMGLYNEQFF. CDR3 DNA: TGTGCCAGTAGTATGATGGGACTATACAATGAGCAGTTCTTC.

The gene calls are TRBV11-3 and TRBJ1-1; weak D call: TRBD1 (6 bases). The CDR3 length is 13 residues. Germline assignment: CDR1 SGHNT and CDR2 YENEEA. V was cut by 3 bases and J by 4 bases, with 9 bases left in between. The CDR3: CASSFGGATEAFF. For the CDR3, the DNA is TGTGCCAGCAGCTTTGGGGGGGCCACTGAAGCTTTCTTT.

The chain recombines TRBV11-2 with TRBJ1-1; 7 positions agree with TRBD1. J lost 3 bases, V lost 2 bases, and 0 bases had no gene match. The CDR3 is 13 amino acids. Germline-derived CDR1 and CDR2 are SGHAT and FQNNGV. CDR3 bases: TGTGCCAGCAGCTTACAGGGGGACACTGAAGCTTTCTTT. This codes for CASSLQGDTEAFF. Variable domain in full (rest from reference TRBV11-2 and TRBJ1-1): EAGVAQSPRYKIIEKRQSVAFWCNPISGHATLYWYQQILGQGPKLLIQFQNNGVVDDSQLPKDRFSAERLKGVDSTLKIQPAKLEDSAVYLCASSLQGDTEAFFGQGTRLTVV.

J is TRBJ2-3 and V is TRBV5-6; 7 positions agree with TRBD1. This CDR3 is built from 14 residues. With 4 bases clipped from V and 5 bases from J, the junction kept 7 bases outside the gene matches. Germline CDR1 SGHDT, CDR2 YYEEEE. CDR3 region: CASSPDRVGDTQYF. CDR3 DNA sequence: TGTGCCAGCAGCCCTGACAGGGTGGGAGATACGCAGTATTTT.

V and J are TRBV27 and TRBJ2-7; the match to TRBD1 covers 11 bases. V dropped 5 bases and J dropped 7; count of bases not matched to a gene: 10. The CDR3 spans 15 residues. The V gene's germline CDR1 is MNHEY and CDR2 SMNVEV (reference sequence). The CDR3 bases are TGTGCCAGCAGTCCTCAAGGACAGGGGGCTGGGGAGCAGTACTTC. The encoded protein is CASSPQGQGAGEQYF.

The chain has TRBV27 and TRBJ1-4; D ambiguous. Per the germline V gene, CDR1 is MNHEY and CDR2 is SMNVEV (reference sequence). The CDR3 is 12 residues long. V lost 5 bases, J lost 4 bases, and 5 bases lay in between. In DNA, the CDR3 is TGTGCCAGCAGTCGGAGTAATGAAAAACTGTTTTTT. Protein: CASSRSNEKLFF.

The chain has TRBV7-8 and TRBJ2-7, with D possibly being TRBD1 (6 bases). Trimming removed 7 bases from V and 5 bases from J, with 30 bases in between. Germline V gene sequence: CDR1 SGHVS, CDR2 FQNEAQ. This CDR3 has 18 residues. The CDR3 protein is CASTAGAGRLLIWDEQYF. The CDR3 DNA sequence: TGTGCCAGCACCGCAGGGGCGGGCCGGTTACTAATTTGGGACGAGCAGTACTTC.

This chain links TRBV9 with TRBJ1-1, with D perhaps TRBD1 (6 bases). V was shortened by 0 bases and J by 1 base, with 7 bases between the two germline ends. The CDR3 consists of 14 residues. Germline CDR1 is SGDLS and CDR2 is YYNGEE. CDR3 residues: CASSVEGGNTEAFF. For the CDR3, the DNA is TGTGCCAGCAGCGTAGAAGGGGGGAACACTGAAGCTTTCTTT.

The table lists this clone with a count of one. The rearrangement uses TRBV5-4 and TRBJ2-3, with 7 nucleotides matching TRBD1. Trimming removed 4 bases from V and 0 bases from J; junction bases left unmatched: 11. The CDR3 runs to 17 residues. From germline, CDR1 is SGHNT and CDR2 YYREEE (reference sequence). The CDR3 reads CASSPGQLRTSTDTQYF. The CDR3 DNA reads TGTGCCAGCAGCCCGGGACAGCTCCGAACTAGCACAGATACGCAGTATTTT.

CDR3 loop: CASSLRDLLYSNQPQHF. The DNA of the CDR3 is TGTGCCAGCAGTTTGCGGGACCTTCTGTATAGCAATCAGCCCCAGCATTTT. The rearrangement links TRBV28 to TRBJ1-5, with D possibly matching TRBD1 (5 bases). The germline V gene has CDR1 MDHEN and CDR2 SYDVKM. V dropped 3 bases and J dropped 0 bases, with 15 bases sitting between them. The CDR3 runs 17 residues.